This TCR beta chain was identified during a study of T cell responses to AZD1222 COVID-19 vaccine. The CDR3 contains 13 residues. Trimming stripped 6 bases from V and 7 bases from J, with 15 bases between. CDR1 WNHNN and CDR2 SYGVQD come from the germline V gene (reference sequence). Findings of the study overall: Spike regions recognized by vaccine-associated CD4 TCRs spanned the protein, led by 160-218 and 743-854. The study found Spike-specific TCR breadth and depth rose after two AZD1222 doses. Close to half of all spike-specific TCRs reportedly target regions of the variants that are unmutated. Only after the peak T cell response were repertoires sampled.

About this clone: Its antigen is not known.

Libraries were prepared by immunoSEQ multiplex PCR; TCRdb keeps only in-frame clonotypes and omits some of them. The sample consists of tens of thousands of clones, approximately 91% of them appearing once. J is TRBJ1-1 and V is TRBV10-1; no clear D. The sequence was obtained from an adult in good health. The sequenced sample was peripheral blood, obtained on day 0 of AZD1222 vaccination. CDR3: CASSPFFGGEAFF. CDR3 nucleotides: TGCGCCAGCAGCCCATTTTTCGGAGGTGAAGCTTTCTTT.